This is a list of T cell receptor beta chains from one sample in a study of CD8 T cells in ankylosing spondylitis. MiXCR, applied by TCRdb to the 5' RACE reads, yields one record per CDR3 protein. This table has 250,000 or so distinct CDR3 sequences, roughly a quarter appearing once. The sequenced sample consisted of blood, either unsorted or a sorted T cell fraction (not recorded which). Receptors originate from a male donor with ankylosing spondylitis or in good health (not recorded which). CDR3s include the opening cysteine and the closing phenylalanine or tryptophan.

cdr3_aa,j_call,v_call
CASRRGGSADTQYF,TRBJ2-3,TRBV7-2
CSARLKKGTSGGYNEQFF,TRBJ2-1,TRBV20-1
CASSQGWETQYF,TRBJ2-5,TRBV3-1
CASSLSNRGPETQYF,TRBJ2-5,TRBV5-1
CASSLLTQTEAFF,TRBJ1-1,TRBV7-9
CASSQERGGLSPEQFF,TRBJ2-1,TRBV4-2
CSADGTPSNYGYTF,TRBJ1-2,TRBV20-1
CSAIEGGYTF,TRBJ1-2,TRBV20-1
CASSSPGTVAYEQYF,TRBJ2-7,TRBV12-3/TRBV12-4
CSARLVEAFF,TRBJ1-1,TRBV20-1
CASSLAAPGFPSYEQYF,TRBJ2-7,TRBV12-3/TRBV12-4
CATTRLGSDEQFF,TRBJ2-1,TRBV6-1
CSAGPGFRTESYEQYF,TRBJ2-7,TRBV20-1
CSPPGQGDNEQFF,TRBJ2-1,TRBV20-1
CAISGGGHGDTQYF,TRBJ2-3,TRBV10-3
CSVSPSGGNEQFF,TRBJ2-1,TRBV29-1
CASSPTGGSQETQYF,TRBJ2-5,TRBV5-1
CASSGIAGGVQYF,TRBJ2-7,TRBV12-3/TRBV12-4